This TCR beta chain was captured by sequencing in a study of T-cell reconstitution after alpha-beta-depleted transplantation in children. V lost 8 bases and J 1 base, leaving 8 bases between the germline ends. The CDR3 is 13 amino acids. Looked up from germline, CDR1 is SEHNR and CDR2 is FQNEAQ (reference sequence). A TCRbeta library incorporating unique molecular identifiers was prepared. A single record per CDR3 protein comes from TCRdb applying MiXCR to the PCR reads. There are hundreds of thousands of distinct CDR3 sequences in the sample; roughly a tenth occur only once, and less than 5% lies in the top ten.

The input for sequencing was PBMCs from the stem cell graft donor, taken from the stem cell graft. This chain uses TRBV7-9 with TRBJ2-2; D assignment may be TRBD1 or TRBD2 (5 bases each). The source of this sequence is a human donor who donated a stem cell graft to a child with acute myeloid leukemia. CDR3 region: CASQRGNTGELFF. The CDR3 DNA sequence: TGTGCCAGCCAGAGGGGGAACACCGGGGAGCTGTTTTTT. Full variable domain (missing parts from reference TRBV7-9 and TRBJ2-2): DTGVSQNPRHKITKRGQNVTFRCDPISEHNRLYWYRQTLGQGPEFLTYFQNEAQLEKSRLLSDRFSAERPKGSFSTLEIQRTEQGDSAMYLCASQRGNTGELFFGEGSRLTVL.